One T cell receptor beta chain is described in this entry. Its specificity is unknown. Germline is not matched at one junction end, which may reflect a read error. This sample was included in a study of cytomegalovirus exposure and HLA in healthy donors. The PCR was carried out with 60 Vbeta primers and 13 Jbeta primers. Libraries were prepared by immunoSEQ multiplex PCR; TCRdb keeps only in-frame clonotypes and omits some of them. The sample holds 120,000 or so clones, around 80% seen once. This CDR3 contains 12 residues. Germline lookup yields CDR1 SEHNR and CDR2 FQNEAQ (reference sequence). These donors counted as nominally healthy when sampled, but unrecorded immune exposures were likely. Whole-study results and caveats: TCR beta chain V- and J-gene trimming was linked, in a later analysis, to a missense variant in DCLRE1C. TRBV6-2, TRBV6-3 and other indistinguishable V segments were excluded.

Input material: PBMCs. The chain has TRBV7-9 and TRBJ2-1, with D maybe TRBD2 (5 bases). This clonotype was sampled from a female donor in good health and CMV-seronegative. CDR3 sequence: CSSSLAPGEQFF. The CDR3 nucleotides are TGTTCCAGCAGCTTAGCGCCGGGAGAGCAGTTCTTC.